This T cell receptor (beta chain) appears in the sequencing data of a study of T cell responses to AZD1222 COVID-19 vaccine. The assay was immunoSEQ multiplex PCR, and TCRdb's table has in-frame clones only and misses some. Altogether around 130,000 clones are present, about 91% being singletons, with the ten largest covering 1.5% to 2%. The V gene lost 6 bases and the J gene lost 5 bases, with 19 bases spanning the gap. In germline, CDR1 is MNHEY, CDR2 SVGAGI. The CDR3 has 15 amino acids. The origin of this receptor is an adult who received the AZD1222 COVID-19 vaccine. The sample here was peripheral blood, taken 28 days after the second AZD1222 dose. This chain uses TRBV6-5 with TRBJ1-2; D is possibly TRBD1 (5 bases). The CDR3 DNA reads as TGTGCCAGCAGACCCGGACCAGGGCCCGCTTATGGCTACACCTTC. It translates to CASRPGPGPAYGYTF.